These 17 T cell receptor beta chains originate from one sample sequenced in a study of T cell repertoires in aging, cancer and after chemotherapy. Amplification of TCR beta used genomic DNA extracted from peripheral blood. Rearranged V-D-J TRB sequences were amplified with a mixed TRB-A/B primer pool. TCRdb recomputed calls from the multiplex PCR reads with MiXCR, one row per CDR3 protein. The data contain about 9,200 distinct CDR3 sequences, roughly a third of them singletons. Material: blood. The receptors shown here come from a human donor in good health.

This clonotype has a handful of counts. The chain recombines TRBV6-5 with TRBJ2-1, with 8 bases matching TRBD2. The germline V gene encodes CDR1 MNHEY and CDR2 SVGAGI. The CDR3 loop spans 16 amino acids. V was pared by 4 bases and J by 2 bases, with 7 bases of the junction left unmatched. CDR3 sequence (DNA): TGTGCCAGCAGTTTTTCCCTAGCGGGCACCTACAATGAGCAGTTCTTC. This encodes CASSFSLAGTYNEQFF.

The chain links TRBV25-1 to TRBJ2-7; D possibly corresponds to TRBD2 (7 bases). Trimming removed 2 bases from V and 6 bases from J, with 17 bases in between. The CDR3 is 15 residues long. Germline V gene data show CDR1 as MGHDK and CDR2 as SYGVNS. The CDR3 sequence is CASSEIGGKDSEQYF. The CDR3 DNA sequence: TGTGCCAGCAGTGAAATCGGGGGGAAGGACAGCGAGCAGTACTTC.

The sample holds a few counts of this clonotype. The chain recombines TRBV18 with TRBJ2-1; tentative D call: TRBD2 (5 bases). Germline lookup yields CDR1 KGHSH and CDR2 LQKENI. The germline V and J ends were trimmed by 5 bases and 2 bases, with 7 bases remaining between them. There are 13 residues in the CDR3. This chain's CDR3 is CASSSGTYNEQFF. CDR3 in DNA: TGTGCCAGCTCATCGGGGACCTACAATGAGCAGTTCTTC.

This clonotype has a single count. This chain uses TRBV12-3 or TRBV12-4 with TRBJ2-5; 9 bases are a match to TRBD1. CDR3 length: 15 amino acids. CDR3 residues: CASGLSTGGGETQYF. CDR3 coding DNA: TGTGCTAGTGGTCTCAGTACAGGGGGCGGAGAGACCCAGTACTTC.

This sequence joins TRBV15 and TRBJ2-5; 11 bases map to TRBD1. The V gene's germline CDR1 is LNHNV and CDR2 YYDKDF (reference sequence). The CDR3 has 16 residues. The V and J ends lost 1 base and 2 bases, in that order; junction bases with no gene match: 3. CDR3 loop: CATSRAGTGGQETQYF. Written as DNA, the CDR3 is TGTGCCACCAGCAGAGCGGGGACAGGGGGGCAAGAGACCCAGTACTTC.

In its sample, this clonotype is large. The chain combines TRBV29-1 with TRBJ2-7, with unresolved D. CDR1 and CDR2 from the germline V gene are SQVTM and ANQGSEA. The CDR3 runs 11 residues. V dropped 6 bases and J dropped 2 bases, with 8 bases sitting between them. The CDR3 here is CSVGSTYEQYF. The CDR3 region has the DNA TGCAGCGTCGGGTCGACCTACGAGCAGTACTTC.

The table lists this clonotype with a few counts. The CDR3 loop is CSARVAGSVQETQYF. The DNA of the CDR3 is TGCAGTGCTAGAGTTGCCGGCAGTGTACAAGAGACCCAGTACTTC. The chain is built from TRBV20-1 and TRBJ2-5; D is undetermined. This CDR3 region has 15 residues. Germline CDR1 DFQATT, CDR2 SNEGSKA (reference sequence). The V gene lost 1 base and the J gene lost 2 bases, with 14 bases spanning the gap.

V is TRBV9 and J is TRBJ1-4; D gene uncertain. This CDR3 is 15 amino acids long. Trimming shortened V by 3 bases and J by 9 bases, and 18 bases separated the two germline ends. Germline-derived CDR1 and CDR2 are SGDLS and YYNGEE. In DNA, the CDR3 is TGTGCCAGCAGCGGCAGTGTCGCTCTACCCCAAAAACTGTTTTTT. Translation: CASSGSVALPQKLFF.

This chain joins TRBV19 and TRBJ2-3; D is undetermined. V was clipped by 9 bases and J by 1 base, with 14 bases between them. The CDR3 sequence is 14 residues long. CDR1 is LNHDA, CDR2 SQIVND, per germline (reference sequence). CDR3 region: CASIDTLRTDTQYF. For the CDR3, the DNA is TGTGCCAGCATCGACACATTGCGCACAGATACGCAGTATTTT.

Comments on this clonotype: A single base separates this from a much larger clone, so it may be a read error. The rearrangement links TRBV29-1 to TRBJ1-2; no definite D call. CDR1 is SQVTM, CDR2 ANQGSEA, per germline. The germline V and J ends were trimmed by 7 bases and 11 bases, with 23 bases remaining between them. The CDR3 is 13 residues long. CDR3 residues: CSAYGVEARRYTF. In DNA form, the CDR3 reads TGCAGCGCATATGGGGTGGAAGCTAGGAGGTACACCTTC.

The sample holds a few counts of this clonotype. The chain links TRBV7-3 to TRBJ1-1; 11 bases match TRBD1. Germline V gene sequence: CDR1 SGHTA, CDR2 FQGTGA. V gave up 5 bases and J gave up 5 bases; unmatched junction bases: 10. The length of the CDR3 is 16 residues. CDR3 protein: CASSLGQGARETEAFF. For the CDR3, the DNA is TGTGCCAGCAGCCTAGGACAGGGGGCGAGGGAGACTGAAGCTTTCTTT.

V is TRBV11-3 and J is TRBJ2-3, with D possibly being TRBD2 (5 bases). V dropped 5 bases and J dropped 11 bases, with 17 bases sitting between them. Germline CDR1 reads SGHNT; CDR2 reads YENEEA. The CDR3 extends over 13 amino acids. CDR3: CASSNDPSGGQYF. CDR3 sequence (DNA): TGTGCCAGCAGCAATGACCCGAGCGGAGGGCAGTATTTT.

The CDR3 loop reads CASSDTSGQPLSHYGYTF. The CDR3 DNA is TGTGCCAGCAGCGACACTAGCGGGCAGCCCTTATCCCACTATGGCTACACCTTC. The chain uses TRBV7-9 and TRBJ1-2; no firm D call. Germline V gene lookup returns CDR1 SEHNR and CDR2 FQNEAQ (reference sequence). The CDR3 covers 18 residues. V lost 5 bases, J lost 3 bases, and 25 bases lay in between.

This clonotype is a singleton in its sample. The chain links TRBV27 to TRBJ2-2; 8 positions match TRBD2. Germline V CDR1 and CDR2: MNHEY, SMNVEV (reference sequence). The V segment lost 6 bases and the J segment 7 bases; nucleotides outside the gene matches: 10. The CDR3 covers 15 residues. The CDR3 sequence: CASSLTGGAFGELFF. The CDR3 coding sequence is TGTGCCAGCAGCTTGACCGGGGGGGCCTTCGGGGAGCTGTTTTTT.

This clonotype was detected a few times. The genes are TRBV6-1 and TRBJ2-1; D gene unclear. The CDR3 contains 15 residues. Deletions cut 3 bases from V and 5 bases from J, with 14 bases between. CDR1 and CDR2 from the germline V gene are MNHNS and SASEGT. CDR3 residues: CASSELLTENNEQFF. As DNA, the CDR3 is TGTGCCAGCAGTGAGCTCTTAACCGAAAACAATGAGCAGTTCTTC.

There are a few counts of this clonotype. V and J are TRBV7-6 and TRBJ2-2, with TRBD1 matching 7 bases. J gave up 6 bases and V 4 bases, and 11 bases lay outside the gene matches. The length of the CDR3 is 16 residues. The germline V gene has CDR1 SGHVS and CDR2 FNYEAQ. The CDR3 region is CASSSTPRGFSGELFF. For the CDR3, the DNA is TGTGCCAGCAGCTCCACCCCCAGGGGGTTTTCCGGGGAGCTGTTTTTT.

V is TRBV9 and J is TRBJ1-2; D may be TRBD1 (6 bases). CDR1 and CDR2 from the germline V gene are SGDLS and YYNGEE. The CDR3 loop spans 15 amino acids. V was clipped by 4 bases and J by 3 bases, with 16 bases between them. Written as DNA, the CDR3 is TGTGCCAGCAGCCCTGGGGGCGTTCTAGACTATGGCTACACCTTC. Translation: CASSPGGVLDYGYTF.